Listed below are T cell receptor beta chains from one sample, sequenced in a study of blood T cell repertoires in COVID-19. TCRdb's copy holds only in-frame clones and misses some; the assay was immunoSEQ multiplex PCR. This repertoire shows 150,000 to 200,000 clones, 89% found once; its top ten account for about 7%. Source material: peripheral blood. All receptors come from a man aged 35 to 55 with acute or convalescent COVID-19. Each CDR3 is given with its conserved first and last residue. Each record gives: clone size, J gene, D gene, V gene, CDR3 protein, CDR3 DNA. A D gene is named only where the DNA matches it firmly. Expanded clones are given a class, and other clones once, few, many or no size at all.

>NA|TRBJ1-1|TRBD1|TRBV27
CASSSYRGPQNTEAFF
TGTGCCAGCAGTTCGTACAGGGGGCCCCAAAACACTGAAGCTTTCTTT
>NA|TRBJ2-1|NA|TRBV6-5
CASRSGQFYNEQFF
TGTGCCAGCAGGTCAGGACAGTTTTACAATGAGCAGTTCTTC
>few|TRBJ2-2|NA|TRBV4-1
CASRRDTGELFF
TGCGCCAGCAGGCGTGATACCGGGGAGCTGTTTTTT
>NA|TRBJ1-2|TRBD1|TRBV11-2
CASSLEGQGLNGYTF
TGTGCCAGCAGCTTAGAGGGACAGGGCTTAAATGGCTACACCTTC
>few|TRBJ1-5|NA|TRBV19
CASSIVPGNQPQHF
TGTGCCAGTAGTATAGTCCCAGGCAATCAGCCCCAGCATTTT
>once|TRBJ2-1|NA|TRBV3-1/TRBV3-2
CASSQGAPGDNEQFF
TGTGCCAGCAGCCAAGGGGCACCGGGAGACAATGAGCAGTTCTTC
>NA|TRBJ2-5|NA|TRBV6-5
CAISTTGRVGETQYF
TGTGCCATCTCCACCACAGGCAGGGTGGGGGAGACCCAGTACTTC
>NA|TRBJ1-1|NA|TRBV18
CASSPPSRNTEAFF
TGTGCCAGCTCACCACCGTCGAGGAACACTGAAGCTTTCTTT
>NA|TRBJ1-4|TRBD1|TRBV29-1
CSGRQGNEKLFF
TGCAGCGGAAGACAGGGCAATGAAAAACTGTTTTTT
>NA|TRBJ1-1|TRBD1|TRBV28
CASSFPTSGGWKEAFF
TGTGCCAGCAGTTTTCCGACATCAGGGGGTTGGAAGGAAGCTTTCTTT
>NA|TRBJ1-1|TRBD1|TRBV2
CASRVDRVNTEAFF
TGTGCCAGCAGGGTGGACAGGGTTAACACTGAAGCTTTCTTT
>NA|TRBJ1-2|TRBD1|TRBV6-1
CASSVTRQGTNYGYTF
TGTGCCAGCAGTGTAACGAGACAGGGAACTAACTATGGCTACACCTTC
>NA|TRBJ1-1|NA|TRBV28
CASIVGGNTEAFF
TGTGCCAGCATCGTCGGGGGGAACACTGAAGCTTTCTTT
>once|TRBJ2-1|TRBD1|TRBV6-5
CASSYRDSYNEQFF
TGTGCCAGCAGTTACCGGGACAGTTACAATGAGCAGTTCTTC
>NA|TRBJ2-7|NA|TRBV19
CASKPRAIPSYEQYF
TGTGCCAGTAAGCCCAGAGCGATACCCTCCTACGAGCAGTACTTC
>NA|TRBJ2-1|NA|TRBV10-1
CASSESMGGLNEQFF
TGCGCCAGCAGTGAGTCAATGGGGGGACTGAATGAGCAGTTCTTC
>NA|TRBJ2-3|TRBD2|TRBV7-2
CASSSSGTSPSTDTQYF
TGTGCCAGCAGCTCCTCCGGGACTAGCCCTAGCACAGATACGCAGTATTTT
>NA|TRBJ2-6|NA|TRBV14
CASSSRHSGANVLTF
TGTGCCAGCAGTAGCCGGCACTCTGGGGCCAACGTCCTGACTTTC
>NA|TRBJ1-6|NA|TRBV27
CASGGTFPGNSPLHF
TGTGCCAGCGGGGGGACGTTCCCGGGGAATTCACCCCTCCACTTT
>NA|TRBJ2-2|NA|TRBV23-1
CASSPWAGDTGELFF
TGCGCCAGCAGCCCTTGGGCAGGGGACACCGGGGAGCTGTTTTTT
>NA|TRBJ1-1|NA|TRBV6-1
CASSETVYTEAFF
TGTGCCAGCAGTGAAACGGTTTACACTGAAGCTTTCTTT
>NA|TRBJ2-7|NA|TRBV15
CATSRDVFSGYEQYF
TGTGCCACCAGCAGAGATGTTTTTTCCGGCTACGAGCAGTACTTC
>NA|TRBJ2-7|NA|TRBV7-9
CASSLSQGRSYEQYF
TGTGCCAGCAGCTTATCGCAGGGGAGATCCTACGAGCAGTACTTC
>NA|TRBJ1-2|NA|TRBV24-1
CATSDTGSSYGYTF
TGTGCCACCAGTGATACCGGGTCCTCCTATGGCTACACCTTC
>NA|TRBJ2-2|NA|TRBV2
CASSARQVANTGELFF
TGTGCCAGCAGTGCCAGACAGGTCGCGAACACCGGGGAGCTGTTTTTT
>once|TRBJ2-7|TRBD1|TRBV5-5
CASSLAAGGYEQYF
TGTGCCAGCAGCTTGGCGGCAGGGGGCTACGAGCAGTACTTC
>NA|TRBJ2-5|TRBD2|TRBV5-1
CASSLAVFLSASGGKNQETQYF
TGCGCCAGCAGCTTGGCCGTTTTTCTATCGGCTAGCGGGGGGAAAAACCAAGAGACCCAGTACTTC
>NA|TRBJ2-7|TRBD1|TRBV5-4
CASSRRTGGDEQYF
TGTGCCAGCAGCCGACGGACAGGGGGCGACGAGCAGTACTTC
>NA|TRBJ1-2|NA|TRBV27
CASSSAGTNYGYTF
TGTGCCAGCAGTTCCGCCGGGACAAACTATGGCTACACCTTC
>NA|TRBJ2-3|NA|TRBV4-1
CASSQLVPGDTQYF
TGCGCCAGCAGCCAGCTTGTACCGGGGGATACGCAGTATTTT
>NA|TRBJ2-1|NA|TRBV4-2
CASSQDGGPDNEQFF
TGTGCCAGCAGCCAAGACGGGGGGCCCGACAATGAGCAGTTCTTC